The 11 T cell receptor beta chains in this list originate from one sample, sequenced in a study of cytomegalovirus exposure and HLA in healthy donors. PCR employed 60 Vbeta and 13 Jbeta primers. The assay was immunoSEQ multiplex PCR, and TCRdb's table has in-frame clones only and misses some. The table lists about 160,000 clones, 76% of them singletons, with over 1.1% in the top ten. The sample consisted of PBMCs. These receptors all stem from a man aged 60-69 years in good health and CMV-seronegative.

The chain is built from TRBV27 and TRBJ1-4, with a weak D call TRBD1 (5 bases). Germline CDR1 is MNHEY and CDR2 is SMNVEV (reference sequence). CDR3 length equals 13 residues. V was pared by 6 bases and J by 7 bases, with 12 bases between. The CDR3 loop reads CASRTGVLEKLFF. Here the CDR3 DNA reads TGTGCCAGCAGAACGGGGGTCCTTGAAAAACTGTTTTTT.

The chain links TRBV27 to TRBJ2-5, with 12 bases lining up with TRBD2. V shed 5 bases and J 14 bases; nucleotides not matched to a gene: 24. The CDR3 has 18 residues. The V gene's germline CDR1 is MNHEY and CDR2 SMNVEV (reference sequence). As DNA, the CDR3 is TGTGCCAGCAGTAAGCAGACCGGACTAGCGGGAAACCTCCAAGAGAGATACTTC. Translating gives CASSKQTGLAGNLQERYF.

The rearrangement joins TRBV19 to TRBJ2-7, with D perhaps TRBD1 (6 bases). The CDR3 totals 15 residues. V gave up 2 bases and J gave up 5 bases, with 16 bases separating them. The germline V gene has CDR1 LNHDA and CDR2 SQIVND (reference sequence). In nucleotides, the CDR3 is TGTGCCAGTAGTATATTGGGGGCGTTACGAAACGAGCAGTACTTC. Protein sequence: CASSILGALRNEQYF.

This chain links TRBV6-5 with TRBJ1-6, with D uncertain. The CDR3 is 14 residues long. V lost 5 bases and J 6 bases, leaving 11 bases between the germline ends. Germline V gene data show CDR1 as MNHEY and CDR2 as SVGAGI. CDR3 DNA: TGTGCCAGCAGTCTCCACCCGGGTAATTCACCCCTCCACTTT. It yields the protein CASSLHPGNSPLHF.

This clone was seen a single time. Germline and junction disagree at one end, which may indicate a read error. The rearrangement uses TRBV5-5 and TRBJ1-4; D gene unclear. Germline CDR1 reads SGHKS; CDR2 reads YYEKEE (reference sequence). The CDR3 loop spans 16 amino acids. The CDR3 sequence is CASSLAGGLGNEKLFF. In nucleotides, the CDR3 is TGTGCCAGCAGCTTGGCCGGAGGACTCGGAAATGAGAAACTGTTTTTT. The full variable domain, with the rest looked up from reference TRBV5-5 and TRBJ1-4, is DAGVTQSPTHLIKTRGQQVTLRCSPISGHKSVSWYQQVLGQGPQFIFQYYEKEERGRGNFPDRFSARQFPNYSSELNVNALLLGDSALYLCASSLAGGLGNEKLFFGSGTQLSVL.

In its sample, this clone was seen a few times. This chain uses TRBV7-9 with TRBJ2-7; 10 bases are a match to TRBD2. This CDR3 is 13 amino acids long. CDR1 is SEHNR, CDR2 FQNEAQ, per germline (reference sequence). V was pared by 0 bases and J by 12 bases, with 5 bases of the junction left unmatched. For the CDR3, the DNA is TGTGCCAGCAGCTTAGCTGCTAGCGGGAGTAGGTACTTC. This codes for CASSLAASGSRYF.

Only one count was recorded for this clone. The gene calls are TRBV4-3 and TRBJ2-2; a possible D gene is TRBD1 (6 bases). With 4 bases removed from V and 4 bases from J, the gap between germline ends came to 13 bases. Germline V CDR1 and CDR2: LGHNA, YSLEER. The CDR3 totals 15 residues. The CDR3 nucleotides read TGCGCCAGCAGCCGAATACAGGGTGTCACCGGGGAGCTGTTTTTT. This sequence encodes CASSRIQGVTGELFF.

The rearrangement uses TRBV7-7 and TRBJ2-5; TRBD1 agrees at 9 bases. V was pared by 4 bases and J by 4 bases, with 1 base of the junction left unmatched. The length of the CDR3 is 13 residues. Germline loops: CDR1 SSHAT, CDR2 FNYEAQ (reference sequence). In nucleotides, the CDR3 is TGTGCCAGCAGCTACAGGGGGCGAGAGACCCAGTACTTC. Translation: CASSYRGRETQYF.

The chain couples TRBV28 to TRBJ1-3, with 8 positions matching TRBD1. Germline V gene sequence: CDR1 MDHEN, CDR2 SYDVKM. The CDR3 has 18 amino acids. V lost 3 bases, J lost 4 bases, and 14 bases stayed unmatched. The CDR3 sequence is CASSFGVRRGRLGNTIYF. CDR3 sequence (DNA): TGTGCCAGCAGTTTCGGTGTCCGCAGGGGGCGACTAGGAAACACCATATATTTT.

The rearrangement links TRBV7-2 to TRBJ2-5, with 10 bases that match TRBD2. V was clipped by 2 bases and J by 4 bases; unmatched bases: 16. Germline-derived CDR1 and CDR2 are SGHTA and FQGNSA. The CDR3 extends over 19 amino acids. CDR3 nucleotide sequence: TGTGCCAGCAGCTTACAACCAGGGACTAGCGCTACCCGGGGAGAGACCCAGTACTTC. This translates into CASSLQPGTSATRGETQYF.

This clone was seen more than once but under ten times. This chain joins TRBV5-4 and TRBJ2-3, with 10 bases that match TRBD2. The CDR3 sequence is 15 residues long. Trimming removed 5 bases from V and 6 bases from J; junction bases left unmatched: 9. Germline assignment: CDR1 SGHNT and CDR2 YYREEE (reference sequence). The CDR3 here is CASRELAGVGDTQYF. The CDR3 bases are TGTGCCAGCAGGGAGCTAGCGGGAGTCGGGGATACGCAGTATTTT.